One sample yielded the 21 T cell receptor beta chains listed below, sequenced in a study of graft-versus-host responses after intestinal transplantation (dated by TCRdb to 2020 to 2023). The library was generated by the immunoSEQ multiplex PCR assay. TCRdb retrieved this table from immuneACCESS and kept in-frame rearrangements only. Not all clones are present; in checked studies, unresolved V genes account for under half, and no reason is known for the remainder. The sample table lists tens of thousands of clones, 85% to 95% of them with a count of one. Of the sample, around 0.18% falls within the top ten clones. These receptors have no known antigen. Explained via the paper, the time point label denotes: cells obtained before transplantation from donor or recipient. The sample in question was unstimulated CD4+ T cells sorted from spleen or lymph node cells, obtained before transplant. The receptors stem from a human donor who was the organ donor for an intestinal transplant.

This rearrangement joins TRBV18 to TRBJ2-3; 9 nucleotides line up with TRBD2. Trimming removed 2 bases from V and 4 bases from J; junction bases left unmatched: 10. This CDR3 is 17 amino acids long. Germline V lookup: CDR1 KGHSH, CDR2 LQKENI. The DNA of the CDR3 is TGTGCCAGCTCACCAGTTCTTGGCGGGGGGGCCCCAGATACGCAGTATTTT. Its translation: CASSPVLGGGAPDTQYF.

To note about this clone: Relative to the germline gene, one junction end is altered; a read error may explain this. The J gene is TRBJ1-1, the V gene TRBV7-7; TRBD1 matches 10 bases. CDR3 size: 13 residues. Germline V gene data show CDR1 as SSHAT and CDR2 as FNYEAQ (reference sequence). CDR3 DNA sequence: TGTGCTAGCAGCCCGGGGACAGGGGCTGAAGCTTTCTTT. It yields the protein CASSPGTGAEAFF.

The V call is TRBV5-4, the J call TRBJ2-2; 7 positions match TRBD1. The CDR3 has 17 amino acids. The germline gives CDR1 SGHNT, CDR2 YYREEE (reference sequence). The trim removed 4 bases at V and 4 bases at J, leaving 13 bases unmatched. The CDR3 DNA reads TGTGCCAGCAGCCCTACACCCACAGGGGTAGGCACCGGGGAGCTGTTTTTT. Translation gives CASSPTPTGVGTGELFF.

The chain carries TRBV6-1 and TRBJ2-3, with 9 bases aligning to TRBD1. Germline V gene sequence: CDR1 MNHNS, CDR2 SASEGT. This CDR3 has 13 amino acids. V lost 10 bases to trimming and J lost 5 bases; unmatched junction nucleotides: 7. Here the CDR3 reads CATSDRGGDTQYF. CDR3 nucleotides: TGTGCCACTTCGGACAGGGGAGGAGATACGCAGTATTTT.

V and J are TRBV11-2 and TRBJ1-5, with TRBD1 matching over 9 bases. V was clipped by 4 bases and J by 3 bases; unmatched bases: 1. Germline assignment: CDR1 SGHAT and CDR2 FQNNGV. The CDR3 has 14 amino acids. The CDR3: CASSWDRDNQPQHF. CDR3 coding DNA: TGTGCCAGCAGCTGGGACAGGGACAATCAGCCCCAGCATTTT. The full variable domain, completed using reference TRBV11-2 and TRBJ1-5, is EAGVAQSPRYKIIEKRQSVAFWCNPISGHATLYWYQQILGQGPKLLIQFQNNGVVDDSQLPKDRFSAERLKGVDSTLKIQPAKLEDSAVYLCASSWDRDNQPQHFGDGTRLSIL.

This clone was picked up one time. V usage is TRBV7-2 and J usage is TRBJ2-3; D is possibly TRBD2 (6 bases). CDR1 SGHTA and CDR2 FQGNSA come from the germline V gene. The V and J ends lost 6 bases and 0 bases respectively, with 16 bases between them. This CDR3 has 16 amino acids. As DNA, the CDR3 is TGTGCCAGCAGGGTTCTCGGGGGTGCTAGCACAGATACGCAGTATTTT. Amino acid sequence: CASRVLGGASTDTQYF.

This CDR3 reads CASAGASSVPEAFF. The CDR3, as DNA: TGTGCCAGCGCGGGGGCGTCTAGTGTCCCGGAAGCTTTCTTT. The chain recombines TRBV6-5 with TRBJ1-1; weak D call: TRBD1 (6 bases). Germline V gene lookup returns CDR1 MNHEY and CDR2 SVGAGI. This CDR3 is built from 14 residues. Trimming took off 8 bases at V and 8 bases at J, with 21 bases between the two ends.

This clone has only one observation. V is TRBV18 and J is TRBJ1-1, with a tentative D call TRBD1 (6 bases). The V end was cut by 4 bases, the J end by 1 base, with 13 bases between. CDR1 and CDR2 (germline): KGHSH, LQKENI. The CDR3 is made up of 15 amino acids. In DNA form, the CDR3 reads TGTGCCAGCTCACTACAGGGAATTGAGAACACTGAAGCTTTCTTT. Protein: CASSLQGIENTEAFF. Complete variable domain (other parts from reference TRBV18 and TRBJ1-1): NAGVMQNPRHLVRRRGQEARLRCSPMKGHSHVYWYRQLPEEGLKFMVYLQKENIIDESGMPKERFSAEFPKEGPSILRIQQVVRGDSAAYFCASSLQGIENTEAFFGQGTRLTVV.

This clone was detected once. The gene calls are TRBV6-1 and TRBJ2-1; no clear D gene. Trimming cost V 8 bases and J 0 bases, with 11 bases left between them. This CDR3 contains 14 residues. The germline V gene encodes CDR1 MNHNS and CDR2 SASEGT. The CDR3 DNA sequence: TGTGCCAGCTCAAGAGATAGCTCCTACAATGAGCAGTTCTTC. It is translated as CASSRDSSYNEQFF.

The chain uses TRBV11-3 and TRBJ2-1; unclear D gene. The CDR3 length is 15 residues. Germline loops: CDR1 SGHNT, CDR2 YENEEA. Trimming took 3 bases from V and 4 from J, leaving 13 bases between them. The CDR3 DNA sequence: TGTGCCAGCAGCTTTACCGGCATCGAATACAATGAGCAGTTCTTC. It specifies CASSFTGIEYNEQFF.

V is TRBV4-3 and J is TRBJ1-4; D call uncertain. This CDR3 contains 12 residues. Trimming pared 3 bases from V and 13 bases from J, leaving 12 bases between. Germline V gene data show CDR1 as LGHNA and CDR2 as YSLEER. The CDR3 is CASSQTGVRLFF. The CDR3 region has the DNA TGCGCCAGCAGCCAGACCGGGGTAAGACTGTTTTTT.

The chain links TRBV7-2 to TRBJ1-5; D is unclear. The germline V gene encodes CDR1 SGHTA and CDR2 FQGNSA. V shed 1 base and J shed 1 base, with 11 bases lying between them. The CDR3 spans 16 residues. The CDR3 nucleotides are TGTGCCAGCAGCTTAGTAGGGCAGGCGAGCAATCAGCCCCAGCATTTT. Translating it yields CASSLVGQASNQPQHF.

CDR3 nucleotide sequence: TGTGCCAGCAGCTTGGACGAGGGGACCTACAATGAGCAGTTCTTC. It specifies CASSLDEGTYNEQFF. The chain employs TRBV5-5 and TRBJ2-1, with D perhaps TRBD1 or TRBD2 (5 bases each). The CDR3 length is 15 residues. With 0 bases removed from V and 2 bases from J, the gap between germline ends came to 9 bases. Germline loops: CDR1 SGHKS, CDR2 YYEKEE (reference sequence).

The chain carries TRBV6-5 and TRBJ2-5; TRBD1 aligns across 8 bases. This CDR3 region has 13 residues. Germline trimming cut 6 bases from V and 4 bases from J; bases unmatched to any gene: 4. Germline CDR1 MNHEY, CDR2 SVGAGI. The CDR3 loop reads CASRGTGIETQYF. CDR3 DNA sequence: TGTGCCAGCAGGGGGACAGGAATAGAGACCCAGTACTTC.

The chain is built from TRBV6-1 and TRBJ2-2; the match to TRBD1 covers 7 bases. The V and J ends lost 10 bases and 5 bases, in that order; junction bases with no gene match: 13. Per germline, CDR1 MNHNS and CDR2 SASEGT. CDR3 length equals 15 residues. CDR3 loop: CATLSWTGRTGELFF. The CDR3 region has the DNA TGTGCCACTTTAAGTTGGACAGGTCGAACCGGGGAGCTGTTTTTT.

The J gene is TRBJ2-1, the V gene TRBV9, with 14 positions matching TRBD2. Trimming took 0 bases from V and 7 from J; bases not matched to a gene: 0. Germline V gives CDR1 SGDLS, CDR2 YYNGEE. The CDR3 loop spans 15 amino acids. CDR3: CASSVGLAGGNEQFF. The CDR3, as DNA: TGTGCCAGCAGCGTAGGACTAGCGGGGGGGAATGAGCAGTTCTTC.

Written as DNA, the CDR3 is TGTGCCAGCAGCTTGAGGACAGGACAAACTAACTATGGCTACACCTTC. This translates into CASSLRTGQTNYGYTF. The genes are TRBV5-4 and TRBJ1-2; 7 bases line up with TRBD1. J lost 0 bases, V lost 1 base, and 6 bases had no gene match. CDR3 size: 16 residues. The germline V gene has CDR1 SGHNT and CDR2 YYREEE (reference sequence).

About this clone itself: This sample includes further DNA sequences coding for the same CDR3. This chain links TRBV19 with TRBJ1-3; maybe TRBD1 (5 bases). This CDR3 comprises 13 residues. Trimming cost V 9 bases and J 2 bases, with 11 bases left between them. Germline assignment: CDR1 LNHDA and CDR2 SQIVND (reference sequence). In nucleotides, the CDR3 is TGTGCCAGCAGTCCGACAGCTGGAAACACCATATATTTT. Amino acid sequence: CASSPTAGNTIYF.

The chain uses TRBV29-1 and TRBJ1-2; perhaps TRBD1 as D (6 bases). Trimming took off 4 bases at V and 2 bases at J, with 17 bases between the two ends. CDR1 is SQVTM, CDR2 ANQGSEA, per germline. There are 15 residues in the CDR3. Here the CDR3 reads CSVGPGGGKNYGYTF. For the CDR3, the DNA is TGCAGCGTTGGGCCCGGGGGGGGCAAAAACTATGGCTACACCTTC.

For the CDR3, the DNA is TGTGCCAGCAGCGTAGCTACAGGCTACAATGAGCAGTTCTTC. It yields the protein CASSVATGYNEQFF. The chain uses TRBV9 and TRBJ2-1; D is possibly TRBD1 (5 bases). The CDR3 is 14 residues long. Germline CDR1 and CDR2: SGDLS and YYNGEE. V shed 0 bases and J shed 3 bases, with 7 bases lying between them.

The V call is TRBV6-5, the J call TRBJ1-1; D uncertain. The CDR3 totals 14 residues. Germline CDR1 reads MNHEY; CDR2 reads SVGAGI. V was shortened by 5 bases and J by 1 base, with 11 bases between the two germline ends. The DNA for the CDR3 is TGTGCCAGCAGTGTTCTACAGACGAACACTGAAGCTTTCTTT. Translated, it gives CASSVLQTNTEAFF.